The 24 T cell receptor beta chains below come from one sample, sequenced in a study of T cell repertoires in cytomegalovirus infection. For these TCRs, the target antigens are not known. MiXCR was run by TCRdb on the reads, yielding one entry per CDR3 protein. There are tens of thousands of distinct CDR3 sequences in the sample; about 19% occur only once, and 40% to 65% lies in the top ten. Material: CD8+ T cells from cultured PBMCs, obtained from culture after CMV antigen stimulation. The receptors originated from a human donor in good health (CMV status not recorded). Some clones in this sample may be carry-over from other donors' samples.

In this sample, this clonotype turned up many times. The gene calls are TRBV7-6 and TRBJ1-1, with 8 bases identical to TRBD1. The V segment lost 4 bases and the J segment 5 bases; nucleotides outside the gene matches: 6. The CDR3 totals 14 residues. Germline V gives CDR1 SGHVS, CDR2 FNYEAQ. The CDR3 here is CASSSTGGRTEAFF. The CDR3 nucleotides read TGTGCCAGCAGCTCCACAGGGGGTCGGACTGAAGCTTTCTTT.

Of note for this clonotype: A much larger clonotype is one base distant, so this may be a read error. V and J are TRBV5-1 and TRBJ2-2; D may be TRBD2 (6 bases). V gave up 7 bases and J gave up 6 bases, with 13 bases separating them. The CDR3 extends over 13 amino acids. Germline CDR1 is SGHRS and CDR2 is YFSETQ. The CDR3: CASGLREAGELFF. In nucleotides, the CDR3 is TGCGCCAGCGGCCTAAGGGAGGCCGGGGAGCTGTTTTTT.

This clonotype occurred once. This chain connects TRBV14 to TRBJ1-2; 8 bases fit TRBD1. The CDR3 spans 16 residues. The V and J ends lost 6 bases and 0 bases, in that order; junction bases with no gene match: 9. Germline V gene lookup returns CDR1 SGHDN and CDR2 FVKESK. In DNA, the CDR3 is TGTGCCAGCAGAGGGACAGGCGAATTTCCTAACTATGGCTACACCTTC. Its translation: CASRGTGEFPNYGYTF.

J is TRBJ2-1 and V is TRBV7-2; 8 nucleotides match TRBD1. The CDR3 consists of 15 residues. V trimming: 1 base; J trimming: 8 bases; junction bases outside the gene matches: 7. The V gene's germline CDR1 is SGHTA and CDR2 FQGNSA. The CDR3 loop reads CASSLGTGFSDEQFF. The CDR3 nucleotides are TGTGCCAGCAGCTTAGGGACAGGGTTTAGCGATGAGCAGTTCTTC.

The chain carries TRBV20-1 and TRBJ2-4, with TRBD2 matching 7 bases. The CDR3 spans 16 residues. Unmatched junction bases numbered 9, after V lost 3 bases and J lost 1 base. Germline loops: CDR1 DFQATT, CDR2 SNEGSKA (reference sequence). The CDR3 DNA is TGCAGTGCTAGTGCTTATGGGGAGGGGGCCAAAAACATTCAGTACTTC. It encodes CSASAYGEGAKNIQYF.

This clonotype was counted many times. The chain recombines TRBV7-9 with TRBJ2-7, with 11 bases that match TRBD2. Germline-derived CDR1 and CDR2 are SEHNR and FQNEAQ (reference sequence). The CDR3 runs to 13 residues. After removal of 11 bases from V and 7 bases from J, the junction contained 10 bases not matched to a gene. For the CDR3, the DNA is TGTGCCGGTCTACTAGCGGGAGCCGAGGAGCAGTACTTC. Protein product: CAGLLAGAEEQYF.

This clonotype showed up many times. The genes are TRBV6-2 or TRBV6-3 and TRBJ2-7; D call uncertain. The germline V gene encodes CDR1 MNHEY and CDR2 SVGEGT. Trimming stripped 0 bases from V and 5 bases from J, with 8 bases between. The CDR3 extends over 13 amino acids. The CDR3 region has the DNA TGTGCCAGCAGTTACTCGAATGGTAACGAGCAGTACTTC. Amino acids: CASSYSNGNEQYF.

This clonotype occurred a few times. The V call is TRBV19, the J call TRBJ1-1, with 10 positions matching TRBD1. Trimming took 5 bases from V and 1 from J; bases not matched to a gene: 7. The CDR3 length is 16 residues. Germline V gene sequence: CDR1 LNHDA, CDR2 SQIVND (reference sequence). The CDR3 loop reads CASSPRDRGQNTEAFF. The CDR3 nucleotides read TGTGCCAGTAGTCCCCGGGACAGGGGACAGAACACTGAAGCTTTCTTT.

This clonotype was seen more than once but under ten times. The chain uses TRBV24-1 and TRBJ2-5; no clear D gene. Deletions cut 0 bases from V and 1 base from J, with 11 bases between. This CDR3 spans 16 amino acids. Germline-derived CDR1 and CDR2 are KGHDR and SFDVKD. The CDR3 coding sequence is TGTGCCACCAGTGATTTGAACGACAAGGGCCAAGAGACCCAGTACTTC. This codes for CATSDLNDKGQETQYF.

This clonotype came up many times. V usage is TRBV7-3 and J usage is TRBJ1-2; no reliable D call. V shed 1 base and J shed 5 bases, with 11 bases lying between them. CDR1 and CDR2 (germline): SGHTA, FQGTGA. The CDR3 spans 14 residues. CDR3 protein: CASSLRLTGYGYTF. The DNA of the CDR3 is TGTGCCAGCAGCTTAAGGCTGACGGGGTATGGCTACACCTTC.

In its sample, this clonotype was seen a few times. The genes are TRBV7-2 and TRBJ2-4; D is ambiguous. The CDR3 runs to 14 residues. Trimming removed 5 bases at V and 6 bases at J, with 14 bases between. Per the germline V gene, CDR1 is SGHTA and CDR2 is FQGNSA. The CDR3 is CASSHGSPGNIQYF. CDR3 DNA sequence: TGTGCCAGCAGCCACGGGTCCCCCGGAAACATTCAGTACTTC. The full variable domain, rest sourced from reference TRBV7-2 and TRBJ2-4, is GAGVSQSPSNKVTEKGKDVELRCDPISGHTALYWYRQSLGQGLEFLIYFQGNSAPDKSGLPSDRFSAERTGGSVSTLTIQRTQQEDSAVYLCASSHGSPGNIQYFGAGTRLSVL.

This clonotype was recorded at least ten times. V gene TRBV27 combines with J gene TRBJ2-7, with D hard to call. This CDR3 spans 13 amino acids. V was trimmed by 5 bases and J by 6 bases, leaving 14 bases between them. The germline V gene encodes CDR1 MNHEY and CDR2 SMNVEV (reference sequence). The CDR3 here is CASSPTIVSEQYF. The CDR3 nucleotides read TGTGCCAGCAGTCCCACGATAGTGAGCGAGCAGTACTTC.

On this clonotype: One end of the junction fails to match germline, which may point to a read error. The chain employs TRBV7-7 and TRBJ2-7; D might be TRBD1 or TRBD2, each matching 5 bases. This CDR3 is built from 13 residues. Germline CDR1 SSHAT, CDR2 FNYEAQ (reference sequence). CDR3 in amino acids: CASSSGPGDEQYF. As DNA, the CDR3 is TGTGCTAGCAGCTCGGGACCCGGGGACGAGCAGTACTTC.

CDR3 in amino acids: CASSSIGQEHSNQPQHF. CDR3 coding DNA: TGTGCCAGCAGCTCCATTGGGCAGGAGCATAGCAATCAGCCCCAGCATTTT. This chain joins TRBV5-6 and TRBJ1-5; D ambiguous. The CDR3 is 17 amino acids. Germline CDR1 SGHDT, CDR2 YYEEEE. V lost 3 bases and J lost 0, with 16 bases in between.

The rearrangement links TRBV30 to TRBJ1-6; TRBD1 matches 7 bases. The J segment lost 5 bases and the V segment lost 8 bases, leaving 9 bases of the junction unmatched. Looked up from germline, CDR1 is GTSNPN and CDR2 is SVGIG (reference sequence). This CDR3 region has 14 residues. The CDR3 DNA reads as TGTGCCCGTCAGTCCGGGACAGATAATTCACCCCTCCACTTT. Amino acid sequence: CARQSGTDNSPLHF.

The chain uses TRBV27 and TRBJ2-3, with 7 bases aligning to TRBD1. V was clipped by 5 bases and J by 2 bases; unmatched bases: 7. CDR3 length: 15 amino acids. Germline V gene lookup returns CDR1 MNHEY and CDR2 SMNVEV (reference sequence). The CDR3 bases are TGTGCCAGCAGTGGGTACAGGGGAAACACAGATACGCAGTATTTT. Residues: CASSGYRGNTDTQYF.

Ten or more counts support this clonotype. The chain uses TRBV19 and TRBJ1-1, with D possibly being TRBD1 (5 bases). Germline V gene data show CDR1 as LNHDA and CDR2 as SQIVND (reference sequence). This CDR3 has 14 residues. V was trimmed by 5 bases and J by 6 bases, leaving 16 bases between them. CDR3 amino acids: CASSFQGSSPEAFF. The CDR3 DNA sequence: TGTGCCAGTAGTTTTCAGGGTAGTAGCCCTGAAGCTTTCTTT.

In its sample, this clonotype was seen a few times. This chain links TRBV5-4 with TRBJ2-7; D perhaps matches TRBD1 (6 bases). Trimming left V 4 bases short and J 7 bases short, with 12 bases between. Germline loops: CDR1 SGHNT, CDR2 YYREEE (reference sequence). This CDR3 comprises 12 residues. The CDR3, as DNA: TGTGCCAGCAGCCTTATGGGGGCAGAGCAGTACTTC. This codes for CASSLMGAEQYF.

The rearrangement uses TRBV7-3 and TRBJ2-1, with 10 nucleotides matching TRBD2. CDR1 and CDR2 from the germline V gene are SGHTA and FQGTGA. V dropped 3 bases and J dropped 5; count of bases not matched to a gene: 4. This CDR3 region has 15 residues. CDR3 sequence: CASSLSGGGNNEQFF. In DNA form, the CDR3 reads TGTGCCAGCAGCTTGAGCGGGGGGGGGAACAATGAGCAGTTCTTC.

This rearrangement joins TRBV6-6 to TRBJ1-2, with 7 bases identical to TRBD1. The CDR3 covers 13 residues. Germline lookup yields CDR1 MNHNY and CDR2 SVGAGI (reference sequence). V lost 4 bases, J lost 6 bases, and 5 bases stayed unmatched. The CDR3 reads CASSWPQGDGYTF. The CDR3 DNA follows: TGTGCCAGCAGTTGGCCGCAGGGGGATGGCTACACCTTC.

J is TRBJ2-3 and V is TRBV7-9, with 7 bases matching TRBD2. CDR3 size: 16 residues. V shed 3 bases and J 4 bases; nucleotides not matched to a gene: 10. The germline gives CDR1 SEHNR, CDR2 FQNEAQ (reference sequence). CDR3 amino acids: CASSLLRTRGPDTQYF. CDR3 sequence (DNA): TGTGCCAGCAGCTTGCTCAGGACTAGAGGCCCAGATACGCAGTATTTT.

This clonotype was recorded a few times. The J gene is TRBJ2-7, the V gene TRBV6-2 or TRBV6-3; 9 nucleotides align to TRBD1. CDR3 length: 15 residues. Germline loops: CDR1 MNHEY, CDR2 SVGEGT. V dropped 6 bases and J dropped 1; count of bases not matched to a gene: 7. CDR3 sequence (DNA): TGTGCCAGCAGGTTTATGACAGGGGGATCCTACGAGCAGTACTTC. This translates into CASRFMTGGSYEQYF.

J is TRBJ2-3 and V is TRBV19; D gene uncertain. Germline V gene data show CDR1 as LNHDA and CDR2 as SQIVND (reference sequence). CDR3 length: 16 amino acids. V lost 5 bases and J 0 bases, leaving 15 bases between the germline ends. CDR3 region: CASSAQTLTSTDTQYF. The CDR3 coding sequence is TGTGCCAGTAGTGCCCAGACGTTAACTAGCACAGATACGCAGTATTTT.

A note on this clonotype: A single base separates this from a much larger clone, so it may be a read error. The V gene is TRBV12-3 or TRBV12-4, the J gene TRBJ2-3; 11 bases map to TRBD2. The CDR3 is 14 amino acids. As DNA, the CDR3 is TGTGCCAGCACTATTAGCGGGGGGGCAGATAAGCAGTATTTT. It translates to CASTISGGADKQYF.